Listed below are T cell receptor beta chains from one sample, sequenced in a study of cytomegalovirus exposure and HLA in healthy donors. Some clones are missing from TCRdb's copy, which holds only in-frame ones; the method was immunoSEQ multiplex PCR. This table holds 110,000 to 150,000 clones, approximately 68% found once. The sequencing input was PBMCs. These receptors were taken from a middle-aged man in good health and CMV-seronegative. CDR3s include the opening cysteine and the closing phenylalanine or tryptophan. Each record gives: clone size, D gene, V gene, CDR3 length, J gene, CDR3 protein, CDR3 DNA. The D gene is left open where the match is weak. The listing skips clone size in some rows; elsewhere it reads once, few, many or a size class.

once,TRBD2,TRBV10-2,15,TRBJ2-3,CASREAGASTDTQYF,TGCGCCAGCAGGGAAGCGGGGGCTAGCACAGATACGCAGTATTTT
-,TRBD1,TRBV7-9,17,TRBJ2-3,CASSSDQTGGYIDTQYF,TGTGCCAGCAGCTCCGACCAGACAGGGGGCTACATAGATACGCAGTATTTT
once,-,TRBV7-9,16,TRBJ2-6,CASSSRTELGANVLTF,TGTGCCAGCAGCTCGAGGACTGAGCTTGGGGCCAACGTCCTGACTTTC
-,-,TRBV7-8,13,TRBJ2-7,CASSLVGSEEQYF,TGTGCCAGCAGCTTAGTAGGTAGCGAGGAGCAGTACTTC
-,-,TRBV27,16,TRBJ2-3,CASSLSPAGATDTQYF,TGTGCCAGCAGTTTATCACCCGCGGGGGCCACAGATACGCAGTATTTT
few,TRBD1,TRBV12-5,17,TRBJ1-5,CASGLVGNRGRNQPQHF,TGTGCTAGTGGTTTGGTGGGGAACAGGGGCCGCAATCAGCCCCAGCATTTT
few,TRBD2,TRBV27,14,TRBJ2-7,CASSSGLFPYEQYF,TGTGCCAGCAGTTCGGGACTATTCCCCTACGAGCAGTACTTC
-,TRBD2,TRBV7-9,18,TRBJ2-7,CSSSLVGGSILSSYEQYF,TGTTCCAGCAGCTTAGTCGGCGGGAGCATTCTAAGCTCCTACGAGCAGTACTTC
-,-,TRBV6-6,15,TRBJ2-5,CASSYSATAQETQYF,TGTGCCAGCAGTTACTCGGCGACAGCTCAAGAGACCCAGTACTTC
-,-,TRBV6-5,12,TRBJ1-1,CASRGVGTEAFF,TGTGCCAGCAGAGGAGTCGGCACTGAAGCTTTCTTT
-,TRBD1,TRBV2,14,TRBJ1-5,CASSESGGGQPQHF,TGTGCCAGCAGTGAATCAGGGGGAGGTCAGCCCCAGCATTTT
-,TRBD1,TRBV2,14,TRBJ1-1,CASSEDRMNTEAFF,TGTGCCAGCAGTGAGGACAGGATGAACACTGAAGCTTTCTTT
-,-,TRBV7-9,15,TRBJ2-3,CASSFLAGLGDTQYF,TGTGCCAGCAGCTTTCTTGCAGGGCTGGGAGATACGCAGTATTTT
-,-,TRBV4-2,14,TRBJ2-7,CASSQALASSWQNF,TGTGCCAGCAGCCAAGCCTTAGCATCGAGTTGGCAGAACTTC
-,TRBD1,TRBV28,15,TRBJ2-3,CASSFQTGTADTQYF,TGTGCCAGCAGTTTTCAGACAGGGACCGCAGATACGCAGTATTTT
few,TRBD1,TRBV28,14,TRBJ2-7,CASSLWTGGDEQYF,TGTGCCAGCAGTTTATGGACAGGGGGTGACGAGCAGTACTTC
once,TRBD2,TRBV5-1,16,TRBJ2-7,CASSPRTSGGHYEQYF,TGCGCCAGCAGCCCCCGGACTAGCGGGGGGCACTACGAGCAGTACTTC
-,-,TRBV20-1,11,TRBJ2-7,CSVPSSYEQYF,TGCAGTGTTCCCAGCTCCTACGAGCAGTACTTC
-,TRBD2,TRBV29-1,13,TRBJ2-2,CSVGFGGIGELFF,TGCAGCGTTGGATTCGGGGGGATCGGGGAGCTGTTTTTT
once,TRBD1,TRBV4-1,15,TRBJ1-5,CASSPRQGIDQPQNF,TGCGCCAGCAGCCCCCGACAGGGGATAGATCAGCCCCAGAATTTT
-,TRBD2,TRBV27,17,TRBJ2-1,CASSLFLAGGSDNEQFF,TGTGCCAGCAGTTTATTTTTAGCGGGAGGGTCTGACAATGAGCAGTTCTTC
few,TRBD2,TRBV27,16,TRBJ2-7,CASSSRTSGRAYEQYF,TGTGCCAGCAGTTCACGGACTAGCGGGAGGGCCTACGAGCAGTACTTC
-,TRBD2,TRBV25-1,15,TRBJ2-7,CASSLRTSGPYEQYF,TGTGCCAGCAGTCTGAGGACTAGCGGCCCCTACGAGCAGTACTTC
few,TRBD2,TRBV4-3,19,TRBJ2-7,CASSQDGGRASGRVHEQYF,TGCGCCAGCAGCCAAGATGGGGGTAGGGCTAGCGGGAGGGTCCACGAGCAGTACTTC
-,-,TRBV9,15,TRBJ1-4,CASSPRDTSNEKLFF,TGTGCCAGCAGCCCCAGGGACACCTCAAATGAAAAACTGTTTTTT
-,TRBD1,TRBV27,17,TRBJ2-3,CASISNPGTGKVDTQYF,TGTGCCAGCATTTCCAATCCCGGGACAGGGAAGGTAGATACGCAGTATTTT
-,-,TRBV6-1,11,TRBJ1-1,CASSEARGAFF,TGTGCCAGCAGTGAAGCCAGAGGGGCTTTCTTT
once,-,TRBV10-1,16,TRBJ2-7,CASSGPGGQGKHEQYF,TGCGCCAGCAGTGGGCCGGGGGGCCAGGGGAAGCACGAGCAGTACTTC
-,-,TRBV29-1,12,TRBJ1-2,CSVAEGNYGYTF,TGCAGCGTTGCCGAGGGCAACTATGGCTACACCTTC
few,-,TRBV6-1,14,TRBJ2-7,CASSDRAGRYEQYF,TGTGCCAGCAGTGATCGGGCAGGGCGGTACGAGCAGTACTTC
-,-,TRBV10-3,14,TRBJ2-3,CAIAGPQDTDTQYF,TGTGCCATCGCCGGCCCCCAGGACACAGATACGCAGTATTTT
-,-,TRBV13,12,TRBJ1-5,CASSIQGQPQHF,TGTGCCAGCAGCATTCAGGGACAGCCCCAGCATTTT
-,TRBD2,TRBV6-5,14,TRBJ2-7,CASGEMGLYYEQYF,TGTGCCAGCGGGGAGATGGGACTATACTACGAGCAGTACTTC
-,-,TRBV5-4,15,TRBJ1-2,CASSTSRGAVYGYTF,TGTGCCAGCAGCACGAGCAGGGGCGCGGTTTATGGCTACACCTTC
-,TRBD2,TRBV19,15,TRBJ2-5,CASSTRDYYGETQYF,TGTGCCAGTAGTACCCGGGACTACTACGGGGAGACCCAGTACTTC
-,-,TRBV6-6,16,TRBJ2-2,CASSYSLGSDTGELFF,TGTGCCAGCAGTTACTCGTTAGGGAGCGACACCGGGGAGCTGTTTTTT
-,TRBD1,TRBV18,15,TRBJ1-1,CASSGTGEGLSEAFF,TGTGCCAGCTCAGGGACAGGGGAGGGTCTGTCTGAAGCTTTCTTT
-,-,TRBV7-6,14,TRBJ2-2,CASSPDPRTGELFF,TGTGCCAGCAGCCCCGACCCTAGGACCGGGGAGCTGTTTTTT
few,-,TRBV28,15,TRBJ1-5,CASSLDNHSNQPQHF,TGTGCCAGCAGTTTAGACAACCATAGCAATCAGCCCCAGCATTTT
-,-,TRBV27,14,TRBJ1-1,CASSLRGRDTEAFF,TGTGCCAGCAGTTTACGGGGGAGGGACACTGAAGCTTTCTTT
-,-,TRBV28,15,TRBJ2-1,CASSSGQFHRNEQFF,TGTGCCAGCAGTTCCGGACAGTTCCACCGGAATGAGCAGTTCTTC
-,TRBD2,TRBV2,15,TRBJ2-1,CASSAGLAGWNEQFF,TGTGCCAGCAGTGCGGGACTAGCGGGATGGAATGAGCAGTTCTTC
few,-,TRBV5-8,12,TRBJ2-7,CASCLGGYEQYF,TGTGCCAGCTGTCTAGGTGGCTACGAGCAGTACTTC
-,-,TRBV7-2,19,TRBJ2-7,CASSFNGSPETGEGYEQYF,TGTGCCAGCAGCTTTAATGGCTCACCAGAGACAGGGGAGGGCTACGAGCAGTACTTC
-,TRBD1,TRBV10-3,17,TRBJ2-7,CAISALGRTGKDYEQYF,TGTGCCATCAGTGCTCTAGGTAGGACAGGCAAGGACTACGAGCAGTACTTC
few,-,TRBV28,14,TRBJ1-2,CASSTPSISGGYTF,TGTGCCAGCAGTACCCCGTCTATTTCGGGGGGCTACACCTTC
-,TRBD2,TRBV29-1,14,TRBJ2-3,CSVEGGGGTDTQYF,TGCAGCGTTGAGGGCGGGGGGGGCACAGATACGCAGTATTTT
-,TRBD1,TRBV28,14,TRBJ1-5,CASTAGTGNQPQHF,TGTGCCAGCACTGCCGGGACAGGGAATCAGCCCCAGCATTTT
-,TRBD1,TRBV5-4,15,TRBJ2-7,CAPGTGGSLMNEQYF,TGTGCCCCAGGGACAGGGGGCTCCTTAATGAACGAGCAGTACTTC
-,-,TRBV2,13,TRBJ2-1,CASSGDSSGEQFF,TGTGCCAGCAGTGGAGACTCCTCGGGTGAGCAGTTCTTC
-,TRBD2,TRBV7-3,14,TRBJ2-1,CASSLGLPYNEQFF,TGTGCCAGCAGCTTGGGACTACCCTACAATGAGCAGTTCTTC
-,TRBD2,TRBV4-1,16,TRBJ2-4,CASSQALAGGEGIQYF,TGCGCCAGCAGCCAAGCACTAGCGGGGGGTGAGGGCATTCAGTACTTC
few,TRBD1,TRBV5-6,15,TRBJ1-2,CASSLLTGTGYGYTF,TGTGCCAGCAGCCTATTGACCGGGACAGGATATGGCTACACCTTC
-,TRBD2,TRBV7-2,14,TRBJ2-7,CASSLVGEGGSMYF,TGTGCCAGCAGCCTTGTCGGCGAAGGCGGGAGCATGTACTTC
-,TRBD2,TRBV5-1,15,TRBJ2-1,CASIPLAGGYNEQFF,TGCGCCAGCATCCCGCTAGCGGGAGGGTACAATGAGCAGTTCTTC
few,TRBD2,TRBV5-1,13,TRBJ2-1,CASSGGVYNEQFF,TGCGCCAGCAGCGGGGGGGTCTACAATGAGCAGTTCTTC